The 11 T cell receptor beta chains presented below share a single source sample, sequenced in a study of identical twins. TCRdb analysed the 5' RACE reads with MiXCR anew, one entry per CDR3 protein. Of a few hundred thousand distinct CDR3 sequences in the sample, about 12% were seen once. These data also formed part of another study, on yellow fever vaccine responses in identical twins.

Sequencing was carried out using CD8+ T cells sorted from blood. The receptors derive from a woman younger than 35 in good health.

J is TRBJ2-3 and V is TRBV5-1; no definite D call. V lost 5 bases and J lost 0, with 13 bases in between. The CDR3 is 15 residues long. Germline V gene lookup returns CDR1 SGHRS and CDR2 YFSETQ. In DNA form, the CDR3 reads TGCGCCAGCAGGGTTAGGTACTCTAGCACAGATACGCAGTATTTT. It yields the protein CASRVRYSSTDTQYF.

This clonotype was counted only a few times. The CDR3 protein is CASGPAGGTYNEQFF. The CDR3, as DNA: TGTGCCAGCGGCCCCGCGGGGGGGACCTACAATGAGCAGTTCTTC. The chain carries TRBV27 and TRBJ2-1; TRBD2 agrees at 9 bases. The trim removed 8 bases at V and 2 bases at J, leaving 7 bases unmatched. The CDR3 runs to 15 residues. In germline, CDR1 is MNHEY, CDR2 SMNVEV (reference sequence).

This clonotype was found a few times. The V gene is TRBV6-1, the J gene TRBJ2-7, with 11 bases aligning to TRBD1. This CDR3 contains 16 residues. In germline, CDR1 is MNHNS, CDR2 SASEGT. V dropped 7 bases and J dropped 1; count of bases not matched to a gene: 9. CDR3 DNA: TGTGCCAGCAACCGCGGGGGACAGGGGGGGTCCTACGAGCAGTACGTC. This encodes CASNRGGQGGSYEQYV.

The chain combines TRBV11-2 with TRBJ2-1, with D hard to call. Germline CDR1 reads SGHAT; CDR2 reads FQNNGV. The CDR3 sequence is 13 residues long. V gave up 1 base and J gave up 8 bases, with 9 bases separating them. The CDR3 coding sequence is TGTGCCAGCAGCTTAGGCCAGCAGGATGAGCAGTTCTTC. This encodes CASSLGQQDEQFF.

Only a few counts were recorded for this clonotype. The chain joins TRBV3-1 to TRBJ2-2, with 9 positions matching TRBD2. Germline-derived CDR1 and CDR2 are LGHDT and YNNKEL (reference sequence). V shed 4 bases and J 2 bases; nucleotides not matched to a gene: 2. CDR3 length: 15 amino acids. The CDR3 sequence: CASSRTSDNTGELFF. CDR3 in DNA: TGTGCCAGCAGCCGGACTAGCGATAACACCGGGGAGCTGTTTTTT. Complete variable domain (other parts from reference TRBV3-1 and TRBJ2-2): DTAVSQTPKYLVTQMGNDKSIKCEQNLGHDTMYWYKQDSKKFLKIMFSYNNKELIINETVPNRFSPKSPDKAHLNLHINSLELGDSAVYFCASSRTSDNTGELFFGEGSRLTVL.

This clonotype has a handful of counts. CDR3 coding DNA: TGTGCCAGCAGACCTACGTTGACAGGAGACTACAATGAGCAGTTCTTC. As protein: CASRPTLTGDYNEQFF. The chain links TRBV6-1 to TRBJ2-1, with D maybe TRBD1 (6 bases). Germline V CDR1 and CDR2: MNHNS, SASEGT. This CDR3 spans 16 amino acids. Trimming stripped 6 bases from V and 3 bases from J, with 18 bases between.

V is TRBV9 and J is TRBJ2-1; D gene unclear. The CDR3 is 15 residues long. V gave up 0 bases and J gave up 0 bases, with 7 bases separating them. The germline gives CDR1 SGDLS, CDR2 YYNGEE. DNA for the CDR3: TGTGCCAGCAGCGTAGGCAAGAGCTCCTACAATGAGCAGTTCTTC. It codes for CASSVGKSSYNEQFF.

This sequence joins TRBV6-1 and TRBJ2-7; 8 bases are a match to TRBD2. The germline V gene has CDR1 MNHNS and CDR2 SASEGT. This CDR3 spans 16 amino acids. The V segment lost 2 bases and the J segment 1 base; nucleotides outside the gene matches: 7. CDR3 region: CASSEYSGAASYEQYF. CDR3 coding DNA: TGTGCCAGCAGTGAATATAGCGGGGCAGCGTCCTACGAGCAGTACTTC.

The CDR3 here is CASSLDAGGNTDLFF. The CDR3 nucleotides read TGTGCCAGCAGCTTAGATGCAGGGGGTAATACAGACCTGTTTTTT. The chain joins TRBV11-2 to TRBJ2-2; 7 bases line up with TRBD1. Per germline, CDR1 SGHAT and CDR2 FQNNGV. The CDR3 totals 15 residues. V gave up 0 bases and J gave up 14 bases; unmatched junction bases: 12.

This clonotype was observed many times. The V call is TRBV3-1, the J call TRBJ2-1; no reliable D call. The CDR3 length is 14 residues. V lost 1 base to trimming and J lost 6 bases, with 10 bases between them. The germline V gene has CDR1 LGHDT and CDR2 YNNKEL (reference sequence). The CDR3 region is CASSQGGSFNEQFF. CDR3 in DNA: TGTGCCAGCAGCCAAGGCGGAAGCTTCAATGAGCAGTTCTTC.

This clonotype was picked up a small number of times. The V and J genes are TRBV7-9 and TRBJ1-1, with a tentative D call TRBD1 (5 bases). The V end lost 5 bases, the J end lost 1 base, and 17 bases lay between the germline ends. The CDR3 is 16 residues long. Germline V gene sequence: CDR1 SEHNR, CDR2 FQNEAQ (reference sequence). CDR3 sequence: CASSPPETRENTEAFF. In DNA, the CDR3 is TGTGCCAGCAGCCCACCGGAGACCAGGGAGAACACTGAAGCTTTCTTT.